These 20 T cell receptor beta chains share one sample of origin, sequenced in a study of blood T cells in healthy people across ages. PCR was performed a second time for about 7 to 12 cycles using a sample-barcoded 5' primer and a J-beta primer mix. Each CDR3 protein is one row after TCRdb ran MiXCR on the 5' RACE reads. Altogether about 720,000 distinct CDR3 sequences are present, 22% being singletons, with the ten largest covering around 22%. The sample comprised blood. Source of these receptors: a man between 65 and 79 years old in good health.

The table lists this clonotype with a few counts. The gene calls are TRBV11-2 and TRBJ2-5, with D perhaps matching TRBD1 or TRBD2 (5 bases each). Trimming shortened V by 3 bases and J by 7 bases, and 12 bases separated the two germline ends. This CDR3 region has 13 residues. Per germline, CDR1 SGHAT and CDR2 FQNNGV. The DNA for the CDR3 is TGTGCCAGCAGCTTCGGGGCTGTAGGGACCCAGTACTTC. This encodes CASSFGAVGTQYF.

The table lists this clonotype with a few counts. V gene TRBV5-1 combines with J gene TRBJ1-2; no clear D. The V and J ends lost 0 bases and 7 bases respectively, with 13 bases between them. The CDR3 is 14 residues long. Germline V gives CDR1 SGHRS, CDR2 YFSETQ. The CDR3 nucleotides read TGCGCCAGCAGCTTGGATAGAGGGAAGGGTGGCTACACCTTC. Protein sequence: CASSLDRGKGGYTF.

This clonotype has a count of ten or more. This chain links TRBV20-1 with TRBJ1-2; D uncertain. Trimming shortened V by 2 bases and J by 8 bases, and 12 bases separated the two germline ends. Per the germline V gene, CDR1 is DFQATT and CDR2 is SNEGSKA (reference sequence). This CDR3 is built from 12 residues. The CDR3 sequence is CSARNPLRGYTF. CDR3 DNA: TGCAGTGCTAGAAACCCTCTCAGGGGCTACACCTTC.

CDR3 in amino acids: CASSPVSGQWSYEQYF. CDR3 nucleotide sequence: TGTGCCAGCAGCCCTGTGTCGGGACAGTGGTCCTACGAGCAGTACTTC. The chain has TRBV7-2 and TRBJ2-7; the match to TRBD1 covers 7 bases. The length of the CDR3 is 16 residues. Trimming removed 5 bases from V and 1 base from J; junction bases left unmatched: 11. The germline V gene encodes CDR1 SGHTA and CDR2 FQGNSA. The full variable domain, with the rest looked up from reference TRBV7-2 and TRBJ2-7, is GAGVSQSPSNKVTEKGKDVELRCDPISGHTALYWYRQSLGQGLEFLIYFQGNSAPDKSGLPSDRFSAERTGGSVSTLTIQRTQQEDSAVYLCASSPVSGQWSYEQYFGPGTRLTVT.

A few counts support this clonotype. Here the CDR3 reads CASSLTAGVSEQYV. CDR3 nucleotide sequence: TGTGCCAGCAGCCTCACAGCGGGAGTCTCCGAGCAGTACGTC. This chain links TRBV7-8 with TRBJ2-7, with 8 bases identical to TRBD2. The CDR3 length is 14 residues. Germline CDR1 and CDR2: SGHVS and FQNEAQ. V lost 5 bases and J lost 6; bases outside the gene matches: 9.

The table lists this clonotype with a few counts. The V call is TRBV2, the J call TRBJ2-3; 9 nucleotides agree with TRBD2. Losses at the gene ends were 6 bases for V and 8 bases for J; bases not matched to a gene: 9. Looked up from germline, CDR1 is SNHLY and CDR2 is FYNNEI. The CDR3 length is 14 residues. The CDR3 nucleotides are TGTGCCAGCAGGATAGCGGGGGCCTCCGGTACGCAGTATTTT. This translates into CASRIAGASGTQYF.

The V and J genes are TRBV7-2 and TRBJ2-1; D ambiguous. The CDR3 sequence is 14 residues long. Germline CDR1 SGHTA, CDR2 FQGNSA. V was cut by 6 bases and J by 0 bases, with 9 bases left in between. CDR3 in DNA: TGTGCCAGCAGTCGCTGGAGCTCCTACAATGAGCAGTTCTTC. It translates to CASSRWSSYNEQFF. The full variable domain, rest sourced from reference TRBV7-2 and TRBJ2-1, is GAGVSQSPSNKVTEKGKDVELRCDPISGHTALYWYRQSLGQGLEFLIYFQGNSAPDKSGLPSDRFSAERTGGSVSTLTIQRTQQEDSAVYLCASSRWSSYNEQFFGPGTRLTVL.

The chain recombines TRBV20-1 with TRBJ2-3, with D possibly TRBD1 on 6 matching bases. This CDR3 has 16 amino acids. V was clipped by 5 bases and J by 0 bases, with 18 bases between them. In germline, CDR1 is DFQATT, CDR2 SNEGSKA (reference sequence). DNA of the CDR3: TGCAGTGCTCAACTTACACAGGGATATAGCACAGATACGCAGTATTTT. Protein sequence: CSAQLTQGYSTDTQYF.

In this sample, this clonotype turned up a few times. The rearrangement joins TRBV21-1 to TRBJ2-1; TRBD1, as called in the table, went unchecked against the DNA. Judging by the DNA end, TRBJ2-7 fits better; the J call may be wrong. TRBV21-1 is listed as a pseudogene. The CDR3 length is 15 residues. The CDR3 DNA is TGTGCCAGCAGCAAAGCCGGGACAGGCTTTCACGAGCAGTACGTC. It translates to CASSKAGTGFHEQYV.

The chain combines TRBV12-3 or TRBV12-4 with TRBJ1-4; maybe TRBD1 (6 bases). With 5 bases removed from V and 8 bases from J, the gap between germline ends came to 18 bases. This CDR3 is 15 amino acids long. CDR3 residues: CASSPLLGQVEKLFF. The CDR3 nucleotides read TGTGCCAGCAGTCCCCTTTTGGGACAAGTGGAAAAACTGTTTTTT.

The sample holds a few counts of this clonotype. The V gene is TRBV6-1, the J gene TRBJ2-3, with D maybe TRBD1 (5 bases). This CDR3 is 14 amino acids long. Trimming removed 6 bases from V and 4 bases from J, with 14 bases in between. Germline lookup yields CDR1 MNHNS and CDR2 SASEGT. The CDR3: CASRNWGAADTQYF. The DNA of the CDR3 is TGTGCCAGCAGAAATTGGGGCGCCGCAGATACGCAGTATTTT.

This clonotype has a handful of counts. The chain joins TRBV5-6 to TRBJ2-3, with 7 bases fitting TRBD2. The length of the CDR3 is 14 residues. From germline, CDR1 is SGHDT and CDR2 YYEEEE. V trimming: 6 bases; J trimming: 0 bases; junction bases outside the gene matches: 4. CDR3 in amino acids: CASNTRGSTDTQYF. The CDR3 DNA follows: TGTGCCAGCAATACGCGGGGGAGCACAGATACGCAGTATTTT.

The chain combines TRBV29-1 with TRBJ2-2; tentative D call: TRBD1 (6 bases). Trimming cost V 7 bases and J 5 bases, with 17 bases left between them. The CDR3 runs to 14 residues. CDR1 SQVTM and CDR2 ANQGSEA come from the germline V gene. The CDR3 sequence is CSAQGWGSTGELFF. The CDR3 region has the DNA TGCAGCGCTCAGGGGTGGGGTTCGACCGGGGAGCTGTTTTTT.

The V and J genes are TRBV20-1 and TRBJ2-1; 9 bases are shared with TRBD2. The CDR3 consists of 15 residues. V dropped 3 bases and J dropped 6; count of bases not matched to a gene: 9. Per the germline V gene, CDR1 is DFQATT and CDR2 is SNEGSKA (reference sequence). CDR3 loop: CSARGRLADLNEQFF. CDR3 DNA sequence: TGCAGTGCTAGGGGGAGACTAGCGGACCTCAATGAGCAGTTCTTC.

This clonotype was counted between two and nine times. J is TRBJ2-5 and V is TRBV24-1; the D gene is possibly TRBD2 (6 bases). Trimming took 1 base from V and 2 from J, leaving 13 bases between them. Germline CDR1 is KGHDR and CDR2 is SFDVKD. The CDR3 runs 16 residues. CDR3 residues: CATSDFRREVQETQYF. The CDR3, as DNA: TGTGCCACCAGTGATTTTCGGAGGGAGGTACAAGAGACCCAGTACTTC.

The rearrangement uses TRBV29-1 and TRBJ1-2; 7 bases match TRBD1. Germline lookup yields CDR1 SQVTM and CDR2 ANQGSEA. This CDR3 is built from 13 residues. V was clipped by 0 bases and J by 6 bases; unmatched bases: 4. The CDR3 loop reads CSVEDRDRDGYTF. The CDR3 DNA is TGCAGCGTTGAAGATCGTGACAGGGATGGCTACACCTTC.

This clonotype came up a few times. The J gene is TRBJ2-5, the V gene TRBV5-1, with a weak D call TRBD2 (6 bases). Trimming took 6 bases from V and 4 from J, leaving 16 bases between them. The CDR3 runs 14 residues. The V gene's germline CDR1 is SGHRS and CDR2 YFSETQ. CDR3 sequence reads: CASTFLEGGETQYF. CDR3 bases: TGCGCCAGCACTTTTTTGGAGGGAGGAGAGACCCAGTACTTC.

CDR3 DNA: TGTGCCAGCAGCTTGGCGTCAGTCCTTAACCACAATGAGCAGTTCTTC. Translated, it gives CASSLASVLNHNEQFF. The chain is built from TRBV5-5 and TRBJ2-5; D is uncertain. The end of the DNA aligns better with TRBJ2-1, so the J call may be wrong. Germline V gives CDR1 SGHKS, CDR2 YYEKEE (reference sequence). This CDR3 spans 16 amino acids.

The chain recombines TRBV7-2 with TRBJ2-3; D not resolved. Per the germline V gene, CDR1 is SGHTA and CDR2 is FQGNSA. CDR3 length equals 11 residues. The V and J ends lost 3 bases and 6 bases respectively, with 4 bases between them. The CDR3 spells CASSFYDTQYF. CDR3 DNA sequence: TGTGCCAGCAGCTTTTATGATACGCAGTATTTT.

This sequence joins TRBV12-3 or TRBV12-4 and TRBJ1-6, with unresolved D. This CDR3 has 15 residues. Trimming removed 3 bases from V and 0 bases from J, with 6 bases in between. The DNA of the CDR3 is TGTGCCAGCAGTTTTCGCGGCTCCTATAATTCACCCCTCCACTTT. It yields the protein CASSFRGSYNSPLHF.